These 7 T cell receptor beta chains came from one sample sequenced in a study of CD8 T cells in Susac syndrome. Random hexamers were used to reverse transcribe the RNA input (about 0.5 to 1 ug). TCRdb processed the immunoSEQ multiplex PCR reads anew with MiXCR; each CDR3 protein has one entry. The sample shows 150,000 to 200,000 distinct CDR3 sequences, 90% to 95% of them seen only once. The source material was CD4+ T cells from PBMCs. These receptor sequences come from a human donor in good health.

This clonotype has only a few counts. V is TRBV7-9 and J is TRBJ1-6; the match to TRBD1 covers 7 bases. V shed 3 bases and J 7 bases; nucleotides not matched to a gene: 3. Germline loops: CDR1 SEHNR, CDR2 FQNEAQ (reference sequence). The CDR3 is 14 amino acids. The CDR3 nucleotides are TGTGCCAGCAGCTTGACAGGGAGCAATTCACCCCTCCACTTT. Amino acids: CASSLTGSNSPLHF.

This chain joins TRBV3-1 and TRBJ1-2; D gene ambiguous. V was pared by 0 bases and J by 8 bases, with 13 bases between. Germline V CDR1 and CDR2: LGHDT, YNNKEL (reference sequence). The CDR3 contains 14 residues. CDR3: CASSQDLPPAGYTF. CDR3 DNA sequence: TGTGCCAGCAGCCAAGACCTCCCCCCGGCAGGCTACACCTTC.

The chain uses TRBV20-1 and TRBJ1-2; D gene uncertain. CDR3 length equals 12 residues. Trimming removed 4 bases from V and 8 bases from J, with 14 bases in between. Per germline, CDR1 DFQATT and CDR2 SNEGSKA (reference sequence). This chain's CDR3 is CSATLKLSGYTF. CDR3 DNA: TGCAGTGCTACTCTCAAACTGAGCGGCTACACCTTC.

The chain joins TRBV5-1 to TRBJ1-2; D may be TRBD1 (5 bases). The CDR3 is 14 residues long. V was cut by 4 bases and J by 3 bases, with 13 bases left in between. CDR1 SGHRS and CDR2 YFSETQ come from the germline V gene. CDR3 sequence (DNA): TGCGCCAGCAGCCCAGGGACTGCCGACTATGGCTACACCTTC. Amino acid sequence: CASSPGTADYGYTF.

The chain combines TRBV4-1 with TRBJ2-6; 8 bases are shared with TRBD1. The CDR3 has 17 residues. The junction had 4 bases not matched to a gene; V was cut back by 3 bases and J by 0 bases. The germline V gene has CDR1 MGHRA and CDR2 YSYEKL. The CDR3 loop reads CASSQGQAFSGANVLTF. CDR3 nucleotide sequence: TGCGCCAGCAGCCAGGGACAGGCCTTCTCTGGGGCCAACGTCCTGACTTTC.

Written as DNA, the CDR3 is TGCAGCGTCGGAGGACGGAACTCTGGAAACACCATATATTTT. This sequence encodes CSVGGRNSGNTIYF. The chain is built from TRBV29-1 and TRBJ1-3, with D unresolved. CDR1 and CDR2 from the germline V gene are SQVTM and ANQGSEA. The CDR3 has 14 amino acids. Trimming removed 6 bases at V and 0 bases at J, with 12 bases between.

The chain couples TRBV4-2 to TRBJ1-3; D is possibly TRBD1 (5 bases). CDR1 LGHNA and CDR2 YNFKEQ come from the germline V gene. The V end lost 1 base, the J end lost 2 bases, and 6 bases lay between the germline ends. The CDR3 totals 14 residues. The DNA of the CDR3 is TGTGCCAGCAGCCAAGGACAGACTGGAAACACCATATATTTT. Encoded protein: CASSQGQTGNTIYF.